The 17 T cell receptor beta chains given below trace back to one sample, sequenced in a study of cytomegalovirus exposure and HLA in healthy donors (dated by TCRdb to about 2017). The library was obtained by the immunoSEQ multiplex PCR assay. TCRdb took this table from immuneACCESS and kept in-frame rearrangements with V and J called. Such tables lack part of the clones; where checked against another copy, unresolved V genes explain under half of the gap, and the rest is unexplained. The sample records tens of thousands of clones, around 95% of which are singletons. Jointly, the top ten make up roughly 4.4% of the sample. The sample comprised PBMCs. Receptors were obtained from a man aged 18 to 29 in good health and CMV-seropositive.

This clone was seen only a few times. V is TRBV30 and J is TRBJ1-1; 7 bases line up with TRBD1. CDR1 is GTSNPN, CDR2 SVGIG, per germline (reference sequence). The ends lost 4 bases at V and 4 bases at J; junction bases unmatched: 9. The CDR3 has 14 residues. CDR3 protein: CAWTGGTGGTEAFF. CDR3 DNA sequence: TGTGCCTGGACAGGGGGGACCGGAGGCACTGAAGCTTTCTTT.

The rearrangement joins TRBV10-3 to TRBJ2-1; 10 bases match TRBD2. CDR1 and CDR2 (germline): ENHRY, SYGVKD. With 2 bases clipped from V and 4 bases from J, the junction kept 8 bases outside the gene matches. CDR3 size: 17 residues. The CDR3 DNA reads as TGTGCCATCAGTGAGGAGGCTAGCGGGGGCCAATACAATGAGCAGTTCTTC. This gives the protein CAISEEASGGQYNEQFF.

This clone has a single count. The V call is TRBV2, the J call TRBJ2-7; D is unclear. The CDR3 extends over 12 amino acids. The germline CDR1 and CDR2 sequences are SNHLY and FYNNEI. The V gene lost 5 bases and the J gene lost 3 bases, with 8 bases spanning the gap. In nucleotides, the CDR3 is TGTGCCAGCAGTAGACACATCTACGAGCAGTACTTC. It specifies CASSRHIYEQYF.

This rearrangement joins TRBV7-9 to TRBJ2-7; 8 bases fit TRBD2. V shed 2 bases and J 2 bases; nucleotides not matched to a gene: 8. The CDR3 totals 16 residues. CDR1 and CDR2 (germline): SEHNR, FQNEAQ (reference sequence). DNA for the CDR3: TGTGCCAGCAGCTTACCCCCTGAGCGGGAGACCTACGAGCAGTACTTC. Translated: CASSLPPERETYEQYF.

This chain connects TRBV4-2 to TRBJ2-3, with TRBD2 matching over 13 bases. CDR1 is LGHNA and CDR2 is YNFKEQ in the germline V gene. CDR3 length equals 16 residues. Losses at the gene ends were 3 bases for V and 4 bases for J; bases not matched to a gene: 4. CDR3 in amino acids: CASSQGTSGGADTQYF. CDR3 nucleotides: TGTGCCAGCAGCCAGGGTACTAGCGGGGGGGCAGATACGCAGTATTTT.

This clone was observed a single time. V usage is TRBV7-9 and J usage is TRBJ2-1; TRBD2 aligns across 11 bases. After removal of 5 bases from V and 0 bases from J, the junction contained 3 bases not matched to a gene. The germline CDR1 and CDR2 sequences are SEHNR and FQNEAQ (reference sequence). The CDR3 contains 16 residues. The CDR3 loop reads CASSPTSGSSYNEQFF. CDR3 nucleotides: TGTGCCAGCAGCCCTACTAGCGGGAGCTCCTACAATGAGCAGTTCTTC.

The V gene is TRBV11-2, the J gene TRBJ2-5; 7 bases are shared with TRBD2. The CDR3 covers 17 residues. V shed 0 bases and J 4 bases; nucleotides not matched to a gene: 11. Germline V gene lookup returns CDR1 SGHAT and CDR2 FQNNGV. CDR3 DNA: TGTGCCAGCAGCTTAGATTGGCGACTAGCTGGGGTAGAGACCCAGTACTTC. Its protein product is CASSLDWRLAGVETQYF. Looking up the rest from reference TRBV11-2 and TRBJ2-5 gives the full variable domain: EAGVAQSPRYKIIEKRQSVAFWCNPISGHATLYWYQQILGQGPKLLIQFQNNGVVDDSQLPKDRFSAERLKGVDSTLKIQPAKLEDSAVYLCASSLDWRLAGVETQYFGPGTRLLVL.

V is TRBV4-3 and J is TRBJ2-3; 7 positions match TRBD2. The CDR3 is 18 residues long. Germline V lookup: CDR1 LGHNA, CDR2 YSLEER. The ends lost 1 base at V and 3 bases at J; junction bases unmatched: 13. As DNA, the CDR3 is TGCGCCAGCAGCCAAGCGGGAGTGGTCGGGAGGAAGACAGATACGCAGTATTTT. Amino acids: CASSQAGVVGRKTDTQYF.

The CDR3: CASSSPLAGGKETQYF. The CDR3 bases are TGTGCCAGCAGTTCCCCTTTAGCGGGAGGCAAAGAGACCCAGTACTTC. V is TRBV6-6 and J is TRBJ2-5, with 10 bases that match TRBD2. The CDR3 covers 16 residues. In germline, CDR1 is MNHNY, CDR2 SVGAGI (reference sequence). V was clipped by 4 bases and J by 3 bases; unmatched bases: 8.

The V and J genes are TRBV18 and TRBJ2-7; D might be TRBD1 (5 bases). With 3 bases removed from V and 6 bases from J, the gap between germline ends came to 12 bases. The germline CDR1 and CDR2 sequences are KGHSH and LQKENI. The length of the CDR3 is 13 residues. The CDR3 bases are TGTGCCAGCTCACCGGCAAGGGGCCGCGAGCAGTACTTC. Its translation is CASSPARGREQYF.

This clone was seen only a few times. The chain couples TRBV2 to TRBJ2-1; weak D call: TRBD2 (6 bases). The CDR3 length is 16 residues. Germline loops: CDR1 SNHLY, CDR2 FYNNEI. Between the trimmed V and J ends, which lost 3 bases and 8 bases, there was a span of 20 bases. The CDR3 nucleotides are TGTGCCAGCAGTGATGAAGGCGGGATGGGGAGCGATGAGCAGTTCTTC. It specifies CASSDEGGMGSDEQFF.

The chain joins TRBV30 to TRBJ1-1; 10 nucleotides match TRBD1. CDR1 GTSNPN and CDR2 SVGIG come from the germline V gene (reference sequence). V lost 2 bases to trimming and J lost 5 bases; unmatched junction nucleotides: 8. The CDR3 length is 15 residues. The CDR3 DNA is TGTGCCTGGAGTCCAAACGGGGGACAGGGGACTGAAGCTTTCTTT. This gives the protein CAWSPNGGQGTEAFF.

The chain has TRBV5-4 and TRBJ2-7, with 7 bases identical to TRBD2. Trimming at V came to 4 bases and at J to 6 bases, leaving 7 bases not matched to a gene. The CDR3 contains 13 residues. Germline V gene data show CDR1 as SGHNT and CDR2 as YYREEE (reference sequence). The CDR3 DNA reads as TGTGCCAGCAGCGGGGACTATTCCGGCGAGCAGTACTTC. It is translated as CASSGDYSGEQYF. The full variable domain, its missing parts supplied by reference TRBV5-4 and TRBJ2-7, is ETGVTQSPTHLIKTRGQQVTLRCSSQSGHNTVSWYQQALGQGPQFIFQYYREEENGRGNFPPRFSGLQFPNYSSELNVNALELDDSALYLCASSGDYSGEQYFGPGTRLTVT.

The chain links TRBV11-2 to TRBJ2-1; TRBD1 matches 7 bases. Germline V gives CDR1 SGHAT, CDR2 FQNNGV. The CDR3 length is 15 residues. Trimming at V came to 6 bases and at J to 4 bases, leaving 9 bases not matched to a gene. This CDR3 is CASRSNRGPYNEQFF. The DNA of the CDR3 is TGTGCCAGCAGATCGAACAGGGGCCCTTACAATGAGCAGTTCTTC. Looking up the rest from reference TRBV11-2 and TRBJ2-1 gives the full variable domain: EAGVAQSPRYKIIEKRQSVAFWCNPISGHATLYWYQQILGQGPKLLIQFQNNGVVDDSQLPKDRFSAERLKGVDSTLKIQPAKLEDSAVYLCASRSNRGPYNEQFFGPGTRLTVL.

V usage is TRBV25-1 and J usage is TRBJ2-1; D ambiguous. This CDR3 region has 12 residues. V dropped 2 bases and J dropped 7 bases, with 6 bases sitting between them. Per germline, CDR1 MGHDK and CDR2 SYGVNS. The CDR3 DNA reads TGTGCCAGCAGTGAACGAGAGAATGAGCAGTTCTTC. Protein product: CASSERENEQFF.

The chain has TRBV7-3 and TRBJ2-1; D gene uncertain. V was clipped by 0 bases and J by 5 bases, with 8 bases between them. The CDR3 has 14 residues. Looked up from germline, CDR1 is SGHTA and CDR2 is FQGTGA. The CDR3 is CASSLTAADNEQFF. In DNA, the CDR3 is TGTGCCAGCAGCTTAACCGCGGCAGACAATGAGCAGTTCTTC. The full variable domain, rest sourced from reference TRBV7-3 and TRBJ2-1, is GAGVSQTPSNKVTEKGKYVELRCDPISGHTALYWYRQSLGQGPEFLIYFQGTGAADDSGLPNDRFFAVRPEGSVSTLKIQRTERGDSAVYLCASSLTAADNEQFFGPGTRLTVL.

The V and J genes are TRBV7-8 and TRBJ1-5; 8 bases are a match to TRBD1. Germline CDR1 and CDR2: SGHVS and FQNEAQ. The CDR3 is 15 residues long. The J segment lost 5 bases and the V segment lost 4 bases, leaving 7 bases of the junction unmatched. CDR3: CASSWTGSGDQPQHF. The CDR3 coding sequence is TGTGCCAGCAGCTGGACAGGGTCGGGAGATCAGCCCCAGCATTTT.